Listed here are 4 T cell receptor beta chains from one sample, sequenced in a study of blood T cells in healthy people across ages. Together with a sample-barcoded 5' primer, a J-beta primer mix was included in a second PCR lasting about 7 to 11 cycles. From the 5' RACE reads, TCRdb called clonotypes with MiXCR, one entry per CDR3 protein. The sample consists of 650,000 to 700,000 distinct CDR3 sequences, about 34% of them appearing once. Sequenced input: blood. The source is a woman older than 75 in good health.

The sample holds many counts of this clonotype. The rearrangement links TRBV5-1 to TRBJ2-3; TRBD2 agrees at 7 bases. V was pared by 0 bases and J by 0 bases, with 1 base of the junction left unmatched. Germline V gene data show CDR1 as SGHRS and CDR2 as YFSETQ. The CDR3 totals 15 residues. This CDR3 reads CASSLELASTDTQYF. The CDR3 region has the DNA TGCGCCAGCAGCTTGGAACTAGCGAGCACAGATACGCAGTATTTT.

In DNA, the CDR3 is TGCAGCGTTGAAGATCAGGAGGAGGGACAGGGTTACGAGCAGTACTTC. Its protein product is CSVEDQEEGQGYEQYF. This rearrangement joins TRBV29-1 to TRBJ2-4, with 9 positions matching TRBD1. Near its end, the DNA agrees better with TRBJ2-7, so the J call may be wrong. CDR1 and CDR2 from the germline V gene are SQVTM and ANQGSEA. The CDR3 is 16 amino acids.

This clonotype was observed a single time. V usage is TRBV7-2 and J usage is TRBJ2-1; 8 bases fit TRBD2. Unmatched junction bases numbered 17, after V lost 5 bases and J lost 8 bases. The CDR3 contains 17 residues. The germline V gene encodes CDR1 SGHTA and CDR2 FQGNSA. In DNA, the CDR3 is TGTGCCAGCAGCCGCCAAGGGGCGGGGGGTCTTATAGATGAGCAGTTCTTC. Encoded protein: CASSRQGAGGLIDEQFF.

Only a few counts were recorded for this clonotype. DNA of the CDR3: TGTGCCAGCAGTGAAGGACCCACCAGGGTACAGCCCCAGCATTTT. Translated, it gives CASSEGPTRVQPQHF. This chain joins TRBV12-3 or TRBV12-4 and TRBJ1-5; tentatively, D is TRBD1 (5 bases). Trimming left V 5 bases short and J 7 bases short, with 18 bases between. This CDR3 region has 15 residues.